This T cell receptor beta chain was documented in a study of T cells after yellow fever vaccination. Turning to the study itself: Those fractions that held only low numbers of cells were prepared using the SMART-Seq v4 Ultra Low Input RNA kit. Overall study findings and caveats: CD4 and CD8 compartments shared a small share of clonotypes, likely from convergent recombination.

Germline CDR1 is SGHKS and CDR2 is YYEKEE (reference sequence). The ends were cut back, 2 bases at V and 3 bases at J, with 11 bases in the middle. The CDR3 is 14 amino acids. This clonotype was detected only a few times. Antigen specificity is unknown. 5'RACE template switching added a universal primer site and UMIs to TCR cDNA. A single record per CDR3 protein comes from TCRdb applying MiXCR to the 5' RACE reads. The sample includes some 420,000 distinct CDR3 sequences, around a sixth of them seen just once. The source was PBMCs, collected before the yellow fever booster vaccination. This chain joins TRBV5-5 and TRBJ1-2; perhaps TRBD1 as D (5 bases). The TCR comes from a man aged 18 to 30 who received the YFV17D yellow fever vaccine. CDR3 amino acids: CASSFTGTDYGYTF. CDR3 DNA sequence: TGTGCCAGCAGCTTCACCGGGACGGACTATGGCTACACCTTC.